These T cell receptor beta chains were read from a single sample in a study of T cell changes during pregnancy in multiple sclerosis. Profiling relied on immunoSEQ multiplex PCR, and the TCRdb table lists in-frame clones only, not all of them. Of 65,000 to 80,000 clones in the sample, 90% were seen once. Material: peripheral blood, obtained in the third trimester of pregnancy. The receptors derive from a female donor with multiple sclerosis, enrolled in a pregnancy study. The CDR3 runs from the conserved cysteine through the conserved F or W. The order of the fields is V gene, clone size, D gene, J gene, CDR3 protein, CDR3 DNA. D genes are given only for firm matches. A clone size is listed for some rows: how often the clone was seen (once, few, many), or a class if it is expanded.

>TRBV30|.|TRBD1|TRBJ1-2
CAWSGQGSHGYTF
TGTGCCTGGAGTGGACAGGGCTCACATGGCTACACCTTC
>TRBV5-1|.|.|TRBJ2-7
CASSLGDEQYF
TGCGCCAGCAGCTTGGGAGACGAGCAGTACTTC
>TRBV7-2|once|TRBD2|TRBJ2-4
CASSTPSGGGLRNIQYF
TGTGCCAGCAGCACACCTAGCGGGGGGGGTTTAAGGAACATTCAGTACTTC
>TRBV7-8|.|.|TRBJ2-3
CASSETGFSDTQYF
TGTGCCAGCAGCGAAACAGGGTTTTCCGATACGCAGTATTTT
>TRBV18|.|TRBD1|TRBJ2-7
CASSGQEMVSYEQYF
TGTGCCAGCTCAGGACAGGAAATGGTCTCCTACGAGCAGTACTTC
>TRBV7-9|.|.|TRBJ1-4
CASSKVGNEKLFF
TGTGCCAGCAGTAAGGTCGGGAATGAAAAACTGTTTTTT
>TRBV7-8|.|TRBD1|TRBJ1-2
CASSLAGQGAVYGYTF
TGTGCCAGCAGCTTAGCGGGACAGGGGGCAGTCTATGGCTACACCTTC
>TRBV27|.|TRBD2|TRBJ2-7
CASSLGTSGTYEQYF
TGTGCCAGCAGTTTAGGGACTAGTGGGACCTACGAGCAGTACTTC
>TRBV25-1|.|TRBD1|TRBJ1-4
CASSILRDSNEKLFF
TGTGCCAGCAGTATCCTGCGGGACAGTAATGAAAAACTGTTTTTT
>TRBV6-1|once|.|TRBJ1-1
CASTRALNTEAFF
TGTGCCAGCACGCGGGCGCTGAACACTGAAGCTTTCTTT
>TRBV4-1|.|.|TRBJ1-5
CASSQDLSYSNQPQHF
TGCGCCAGCAGCCAAGATCTATCCTATAGCAATCAGCCCCAGCATTTT
>TRBV6-6|.|.|TRBJ1-2
CASGDQEEGYGYTF
TGTGCCAGCGGCGATCAAGAAGAGGGCTATGGCTACACCTTC
>TRBV5-4|.|.|TRBJ2-5
CASSFGTRETQYF
TGTGCCAGCAGCTTCGGTACCCGAGAGACCCAGTACTTC
>TRBV19|.|TRBD1|TRBJ1-1
CASTPSWTGGRGFF
TGTGCCAGTACCCCCAGCTGGACAGGAGGACGGGGTTTCTTT
>TRBV14|.|.|TRBJ2-5
CASSHWTLDRETQYF
TGTGCCAGCAGCCACTGGACTTTGGATAGGGAGACCCAGTACTTC
>TRBV7-3|.|TRBD2|TRBJ2-2
CASSLGPGLSNTGELFF
TGTGCCAGCAGTTTGGGGCCGGGACTATCGAACACCGGGGAGCTGTTTTTT
>TRBV7-3|.|.|TRBJ2-1
CASSPDPTRNDEQFF
TGTGCCAGCAGCCCCGACCCCACTAGAAACGATGAGCAGTTCTTC
>TRBV11-1|.|.|TRBJ2-2
CASSRDFPNTGELFF
TGTGCCAGCAGCCGGGACTTCCCGAACACCGGGGAGCTGTTTTTT
>TRBV28|.|.|TRBJ2-3
CAGQGASTDTQYF
TGTGCCGGTCAAGGGGCAAGCACAGATACGCAGTATTTT
>TRBV7-9|few|.|TRBJ1-4
CASSLVGVNEKLFF
TGTGCCAGCAGCTTAGTCGGTGTTAATGAAAAACTGTTTTTT
>TRBV18|.|.|TRBJ2-7
CASSPTRGSSYEQYF
TGTGCCAGCTCACCAACTCGCGGAAGCTCCTACGAGCAGTACTTC
>TRBV7-8|.|.|TRBJ2-7
CASSTGGYRQEQYF
TGTGCCAGCAGCACCGGGGGTTACCGACAAGAGCAGTACTTC
>TRBV2|.|.|TRBJ2-4
CASSDSGSRQNIQYF
TGTGCCAGCAGTGATTCGGGGTCACGACAAAACATTCAGTACTTC
>TRBV7-9|few|.|TRBJ1-1
CASSTRQTNTEAFF
TGTGCCAGCAGCACTCGACAGACGAACACTGAAGCTTTCTTT
>TRBV18|.|TRBD1|TRBJ2-7
CASSPQGQGSYEQYF
TGTGCCAGCTCACCTCAGGGACAGGGGTCCTACGAGCAGTACTTC
>TRBV5-1|.|.|TRBJ2-1
CASSLTGNEQFF
TGCGCCAGCAGCTTGACAGGTAACGAGCAGTTCTTC
>TRBV7-2|once|.|TRBJ2-7
CASSLVGFGRDYEQYF
TGTGCCAGCAGCTTAGTAGGGTTTGGCAGGGACTACGAGCAGTACTTC
>TRBV18|.|TRBD2|TRBJ2-1
CASSPIAGEQNEQFF
TGTGCCAGCTCACCGATTGCGGGAGAACAGAATGAGCAGTTCTTC
>TRBV7-9|few|.|TRBJ2-1
CASSPRPGRQGRDNEQFF
TGTGCCAGCAGCCCCCGCCCGGGTCGACAGGGGAGGGACAATGAGCAGTTCTTC
>TRBV7-2|.|.|TRBJ1-6
CASSPSWTEYNSPLHF
TGTGCCAGCAGCCCGAGCTGGACAGAATATAATTCACCCCTCCACTTT
>TRBV5-1|.|.|TRBJ2-7
CASSGTTGSYEQYF
TGCGCCAGCAGCGGAACGACAGGCTCCTACGAGCAGTACTTC
>TRBV11-3|once|.|TRBJ2-2
CASRAGRNTGELFF
TGTGCCAGCAGGGCGGGACGGAACACCGGGGAGCTGTTTTTT
>TRBV28|.|.|TRBJ2-3
CASSSPSAGLIDTQYF
TGTGCCAGCAGTTCCCCCTCTGCGGGGCTAATAGATACGCAGTATTTT
>TRBV9|once|TRBD1|TRBJ1-3
CASSTQGYSGNTIYF
TGTGCCAGCAGCACACAGGGGTACTCTGGAAACACCATATATTTT
>TRBV30|.|.|TRBJ2-1
CAWREDSALNEQFF
TGTGCCTGGAGAGAGGACTCCGCCTTAAATGAGCAGTTCTTC
>TRBV7-8|.|.|TRBJ1-5
CASSLARQDNQPQHF
TGTGCCAGCAGCTTAGCCCGGCAGGACAATCAGCCCCAGCATTTT
>TRBV4-2|.|.|TRBJ1-2
CASSQDIRGADYGYTF
TGTGCCAGCAGCCAAGATATACGCGGCGCTGACTATGGCTACACCTTC
>TRBV25-1|.|.|TRBJ1-4
CASSEIRFNEKLFF
TGTGCCAGCAGTGAAATCAGGTTTAATGAAAAACTGTTTTTT
>TRBV6-5|.|.|TRBJ1-4
CASSYSQSNEKLFF
TGTGCCAGCAGTTACTCACAGAGTAATGAAAAACTGTTTTTT
>TRBV10-3|.|TRBD2|TRBJ2-1
CAISAGLAGANEQFF
TGTGCCATCAGCGCCGGACTAGCGGGAGCTAATGAGCAGTTCTTC
>TRBV6-4|.|TRBD2|TRBJ2-1
CASSVIAGYNEQFF
TGTGCCAGCAGTGTCATAGCGGGATACAATGAGCAGTTCTTC
>TRBV5-1|.|TRBD1|TRBJ2-7
CASSLYGTGGAGQYF
TGCGCCAGCAGCTTGTACGGGACAGGGGGCGCAGGGCAGTACTTC